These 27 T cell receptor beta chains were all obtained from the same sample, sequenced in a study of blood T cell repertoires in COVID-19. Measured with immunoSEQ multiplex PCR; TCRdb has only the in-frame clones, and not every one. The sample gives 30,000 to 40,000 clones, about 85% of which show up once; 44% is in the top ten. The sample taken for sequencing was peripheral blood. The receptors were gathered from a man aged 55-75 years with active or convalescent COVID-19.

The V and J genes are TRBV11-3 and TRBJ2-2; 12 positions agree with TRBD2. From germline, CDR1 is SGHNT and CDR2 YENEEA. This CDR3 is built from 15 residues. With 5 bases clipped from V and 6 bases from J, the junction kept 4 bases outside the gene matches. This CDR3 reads CASSPLAGGPGELFF. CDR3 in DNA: TGTGCCAGCAGCCCCCTAGCGGGAGGGCCCGGGGAGCTGTTTTTT.

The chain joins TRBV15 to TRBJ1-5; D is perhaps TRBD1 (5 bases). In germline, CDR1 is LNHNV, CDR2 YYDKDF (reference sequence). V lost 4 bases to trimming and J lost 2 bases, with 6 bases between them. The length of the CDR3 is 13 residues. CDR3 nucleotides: TGTGCCACCAGCAAACAGGGCAATCAGCCCCAGCATTTT. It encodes CATSKQGNQPQHF.

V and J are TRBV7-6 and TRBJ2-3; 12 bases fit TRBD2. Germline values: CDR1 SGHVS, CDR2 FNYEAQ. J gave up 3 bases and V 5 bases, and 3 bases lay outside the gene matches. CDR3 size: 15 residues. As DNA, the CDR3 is TGTGCCAGCAGCACTGGACTAGCGGGGACAGATACGCAGTATTTT. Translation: CASSTGLAGTDTQYF.

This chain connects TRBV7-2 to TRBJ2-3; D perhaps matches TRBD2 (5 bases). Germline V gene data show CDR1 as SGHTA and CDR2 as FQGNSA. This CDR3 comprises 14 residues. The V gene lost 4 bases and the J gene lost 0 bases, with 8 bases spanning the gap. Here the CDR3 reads CASSWRTSTDTQYF. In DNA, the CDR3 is TGTGCCAGCAGCTGGCGGACTAGCACAGATACGCAGTATTTT.

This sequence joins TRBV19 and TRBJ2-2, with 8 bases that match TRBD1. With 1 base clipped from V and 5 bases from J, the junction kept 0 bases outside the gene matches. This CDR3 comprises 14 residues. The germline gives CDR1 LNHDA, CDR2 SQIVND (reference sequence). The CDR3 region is CASSIGTGTGELFF. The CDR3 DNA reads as TGTGCCAGTAGTATAGGGACAGGGACCGGGGAGCTGTTTTTT.

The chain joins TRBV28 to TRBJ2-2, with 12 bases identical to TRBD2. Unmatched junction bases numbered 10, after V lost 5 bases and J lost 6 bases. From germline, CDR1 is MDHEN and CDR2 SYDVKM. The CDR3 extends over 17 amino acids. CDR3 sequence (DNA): TGTGCCAGCAGTCCATCCCGGACTAGCGGGGCGGCCGGGGAGCTGTTTTTT. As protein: CASSPSRTSGAAGELFF.

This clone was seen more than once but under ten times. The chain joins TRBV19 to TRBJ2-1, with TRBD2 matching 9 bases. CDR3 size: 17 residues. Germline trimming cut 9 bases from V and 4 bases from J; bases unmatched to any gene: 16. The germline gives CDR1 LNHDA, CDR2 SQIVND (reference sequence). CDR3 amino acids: CASATSWSGGRYNEQFF. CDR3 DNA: TGTGCCAGCGCGACCTCTTGGAGCGGGGGGCGTTACAATGAGCAGTTCTTC.

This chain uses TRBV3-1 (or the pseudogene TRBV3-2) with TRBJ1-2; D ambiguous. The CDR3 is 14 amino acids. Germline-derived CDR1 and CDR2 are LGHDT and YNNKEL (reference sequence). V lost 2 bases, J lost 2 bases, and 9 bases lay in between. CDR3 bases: TGTGCCAGCAGCCAAAGACGCGGGAACTATGGCTACACCTTC. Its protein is CASSQRRGNYGYTF.

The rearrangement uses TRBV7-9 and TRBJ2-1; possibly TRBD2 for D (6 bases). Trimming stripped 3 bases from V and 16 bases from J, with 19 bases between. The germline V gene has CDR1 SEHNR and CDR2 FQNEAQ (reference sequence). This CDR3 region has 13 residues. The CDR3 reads CASSLGRRDDEFF. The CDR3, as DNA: TGTGCCAGCAGCTTGGGCCGGAGGGACGACGAATTCTTC.

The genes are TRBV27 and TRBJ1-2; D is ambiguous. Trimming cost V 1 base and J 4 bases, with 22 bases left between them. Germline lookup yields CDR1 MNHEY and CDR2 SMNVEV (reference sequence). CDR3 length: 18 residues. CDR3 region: CASSLYPPGSVQFYGYTF. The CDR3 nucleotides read TGTGCCAGCAGTTTATACCCCCCGGGTTCAGTCCAATTCTATGGCTACACCTTC.

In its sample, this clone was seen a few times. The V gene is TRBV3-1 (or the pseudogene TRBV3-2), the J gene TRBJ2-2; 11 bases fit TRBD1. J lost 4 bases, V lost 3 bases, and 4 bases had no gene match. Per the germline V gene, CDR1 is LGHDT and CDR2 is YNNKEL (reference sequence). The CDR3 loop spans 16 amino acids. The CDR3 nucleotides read TGTGCCAGCAGCCAGGCCGGGACAGGGGGCACCGGGGAGCTGTTTTTT. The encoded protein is CASSQAGTGGTGELFF.

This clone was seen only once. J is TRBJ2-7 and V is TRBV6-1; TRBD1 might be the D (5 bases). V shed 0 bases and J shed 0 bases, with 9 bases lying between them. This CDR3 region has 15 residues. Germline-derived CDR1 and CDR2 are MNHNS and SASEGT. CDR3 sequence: CASSEAGTGSYEQYV. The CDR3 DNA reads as TGTGCCAGCAGTGAAGCGGGTACAGGCTCCTACGAGCAGTACGTC.

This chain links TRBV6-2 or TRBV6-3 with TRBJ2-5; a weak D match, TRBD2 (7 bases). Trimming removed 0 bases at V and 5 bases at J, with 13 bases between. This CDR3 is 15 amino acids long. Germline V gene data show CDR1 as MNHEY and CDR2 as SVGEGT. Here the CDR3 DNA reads TGTGCCAGCAGTTACTCAGGGGGGGCTGGGGAGACCCAGTACTTC. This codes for CASSYSGGAGETQYF.

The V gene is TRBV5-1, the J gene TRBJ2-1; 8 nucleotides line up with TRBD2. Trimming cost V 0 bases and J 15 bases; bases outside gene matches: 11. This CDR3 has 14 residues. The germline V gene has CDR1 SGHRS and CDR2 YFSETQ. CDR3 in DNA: TGCGCCAGCAGCTTGGACGGGAGGGCCACTTATCCGTTCTTC. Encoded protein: CASSLDGRATYPFF.

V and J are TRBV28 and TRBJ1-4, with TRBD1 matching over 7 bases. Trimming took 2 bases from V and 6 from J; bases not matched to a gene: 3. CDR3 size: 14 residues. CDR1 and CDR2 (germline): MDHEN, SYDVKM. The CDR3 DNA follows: TGTGCCAGCAGTTTAACAGGGGCCCATGAAAAACTGTTTTTT. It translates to CASSLTGAHEKLFF.

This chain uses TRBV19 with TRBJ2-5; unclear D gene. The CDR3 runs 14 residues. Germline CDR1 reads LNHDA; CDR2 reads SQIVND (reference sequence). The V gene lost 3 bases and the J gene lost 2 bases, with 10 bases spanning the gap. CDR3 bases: TGTGCCAGTAGTATGGGCCAATTTCAAGAGACCCAGTACTTC. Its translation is CASSMGQFQETQYF.

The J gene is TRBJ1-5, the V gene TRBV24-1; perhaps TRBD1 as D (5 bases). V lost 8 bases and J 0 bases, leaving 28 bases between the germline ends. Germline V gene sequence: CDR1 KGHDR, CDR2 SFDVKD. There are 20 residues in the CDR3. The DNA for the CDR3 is TGTGCCACCACCGGACAAATCCCAAGAGTTCAAATCTATAGCAATCAGCCCCAGCATTTT. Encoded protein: CATTGQIPRVQIYSNQPQHF.

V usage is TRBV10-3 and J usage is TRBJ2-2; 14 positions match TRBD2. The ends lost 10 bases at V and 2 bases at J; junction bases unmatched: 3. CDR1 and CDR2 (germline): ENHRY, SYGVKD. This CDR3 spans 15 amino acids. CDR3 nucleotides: TGTGCCACGACTAGCGGGAGGGACAACACCGGGGAGCTGTTTTTT. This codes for CATTSGRDNTGELFF.

CDR3 protein: CASTPRFGQANYGYTF. CDR3 bases: TGTGCCAGCACCCCAAGATTCGGACAGGCCAACTATGGCTACACCTTC. The chain joins TRBV28 to TRBJ1-2, with 7 bases fitting TRBD1. This CDR3 comprises 16 residues. Trimming removed 7 bases from V and 2 bases from J; junction bases left unmatched: 13. Germline CDR1 and CDR2: MDHEN and SYDVKM.

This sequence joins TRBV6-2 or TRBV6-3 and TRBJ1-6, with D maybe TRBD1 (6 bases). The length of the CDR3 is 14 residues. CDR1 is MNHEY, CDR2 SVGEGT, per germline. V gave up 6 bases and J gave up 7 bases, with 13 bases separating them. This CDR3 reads CASSLLQGNSPLHF. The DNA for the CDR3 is TGTGCCAGCAGCCTCCTTCAGGGGAATTCACCCCTCCACTTT.

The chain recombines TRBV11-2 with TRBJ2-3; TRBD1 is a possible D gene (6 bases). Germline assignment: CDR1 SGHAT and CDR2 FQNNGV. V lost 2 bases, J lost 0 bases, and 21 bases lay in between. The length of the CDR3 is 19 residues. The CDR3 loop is CASSLRGGQTAVSTDTQYF. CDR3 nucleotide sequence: TGTGCCAGCAGCTTAAGGGGCGGACAGACCGCCGTAAGCACAGATACGCAGTATTTT. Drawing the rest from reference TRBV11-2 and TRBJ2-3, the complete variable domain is EAGVAQSPRYKIIEKRQSVAFWCNPISGHATLYWYQQILGQGPKLLIQFQNNGVVDDSQLPKDRFSAERLKGVDSTLKIQPAKLEDSAVYLCASSLRGGQTAVSTDTQYFGPGTRLTVL.

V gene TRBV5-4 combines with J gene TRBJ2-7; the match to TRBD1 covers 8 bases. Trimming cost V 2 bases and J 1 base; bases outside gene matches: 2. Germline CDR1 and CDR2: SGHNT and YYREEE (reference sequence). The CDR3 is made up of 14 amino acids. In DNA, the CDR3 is TGTGCCAGCAGCTTCCAGGGGGCGTCCTACGAGCAGTACGTC. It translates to CASSFQGASYEQYV.

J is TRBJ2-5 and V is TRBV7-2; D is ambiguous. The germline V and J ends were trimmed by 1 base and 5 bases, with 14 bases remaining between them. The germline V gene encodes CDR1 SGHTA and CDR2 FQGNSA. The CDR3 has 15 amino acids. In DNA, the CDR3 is TGTGCCAGCAGCTTAGAAGTTCTCTTCGCGGAGACCCAGTACTTC. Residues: CASSLEVLFAETQYF.

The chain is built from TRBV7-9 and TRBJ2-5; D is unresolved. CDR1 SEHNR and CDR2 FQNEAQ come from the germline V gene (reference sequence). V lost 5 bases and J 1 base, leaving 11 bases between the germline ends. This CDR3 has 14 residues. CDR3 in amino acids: CASSLRGSQETQYF. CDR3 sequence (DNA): TGTGCCAGCAGCCTACGCGGCAGCCAAGAGACCCAGTACTTC.

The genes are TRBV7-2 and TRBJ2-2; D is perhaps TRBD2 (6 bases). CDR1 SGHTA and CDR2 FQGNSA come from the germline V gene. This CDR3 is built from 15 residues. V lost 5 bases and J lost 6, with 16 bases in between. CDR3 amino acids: CASSPRRAQAGELFF. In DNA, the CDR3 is TGTGCCAGCAGCCCCCGGAGGGCCCAAGCCGGGGAGCTGTTTTTT. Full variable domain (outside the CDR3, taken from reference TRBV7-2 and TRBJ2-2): GAGVSQSPSNKVTEKGKDVELRCDPISGHTALYWYRQSLGQGLEFLIYFQGNSAPDKSGLPSDRFSAERTGGSVSTLTIQRTQQEDSAVYLCASSPRRAQAGELFFGEGSRLTVL.

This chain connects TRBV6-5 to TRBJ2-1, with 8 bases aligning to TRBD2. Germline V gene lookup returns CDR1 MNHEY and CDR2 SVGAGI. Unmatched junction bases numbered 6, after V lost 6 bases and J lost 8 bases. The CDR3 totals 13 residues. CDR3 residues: CASRRGGGDEQFF. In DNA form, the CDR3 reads TGTGCCAGCAGACGGGGGGGAGGGGATGAGCAGTTCTTC.

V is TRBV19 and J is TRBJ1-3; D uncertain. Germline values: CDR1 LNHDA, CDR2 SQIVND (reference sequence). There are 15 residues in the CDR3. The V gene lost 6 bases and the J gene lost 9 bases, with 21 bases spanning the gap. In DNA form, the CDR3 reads TGTGCCAGTAGCTTAAGGTCTGGGCCCGCGGGCACCATATATTTT. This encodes CASSLRSGPAGTIYF.